One and the same sample provided the 8 T cell receptor beta chains below, sequenced in a study of Ad26.COV2.S vaccination and SARS-CoV-2 variants. Treatment defined: around 19 received Ad26.COV2.S at low or high dose, single or two shots; roughly 5 received placebo; per-sample allocation not given. Sampling was performed 63 days after the first vaccine or placebo injection. TCRdb's table, derived via immunoSEQ multiplex PCR, lists solely in-frame clones and lacks some. The sample lists about 240,000 clones, approximately 87% seen once, with approximately 11% in the top ten. The sample consisted of peripheral blood, taken in a trial of Ad26.COV2.S vaccine versus placebo. All receptors come from a person between 18 and 65 years old who received the Ad26.COV2.S COVID-19 vaccine or a placebo.

J is TRBJ1-3 and V is TRBV9; D is unclear. Trimming removed 0 bases from V and 4 bases from J, with 17 bases in between. Germline loops: CDR1 SGDLS, CDR2 YYNGEE. There are 17 residues in the CDR3. The CDR3, as DNA: TGTGCCAGCAGCGTAGCTGGCAGCCCACGAGGAGGAAACACCATATATTTT. Amino acids: CASSVAGSPRGGNTIYF.

This clone has only one observation. The gene calls are TRBV6-6 and TRBJ2-7, with a tentative D call TRBD2 (7 bases). The CDR3 is 14 amino acids. Deletions cut 8 bases from V and 3 bases from J, with 17 bases between. The V gene's germline CDR1 is MNHNY and CDR2 SVGAGI (reference sequence). CDR3 protein: CASWVGGTNYEQYF. CDR3 coding DNA: TGTGCCAGCTGGGTGGGGGGGACAAACTACGAGCAGTACTTC.

The rearrangement uses TRBV28 and TRBJ2-7, with a tentative D call TRBD1 (6 bases). Trimming left V 5 bases short and J 9 bases short, with 20 bases between. The length of the CDR3 is 14 residues. CDR1 is MDHEN and CDR2 is SYDVKM in the germline V gene. The CDR3 loop reads CASSPGTQPPGQYF. The CDR3 DNA follows: TGTGCCAGCAGTCCCGGGACACAGCCTCCTGGGCAGTACTTC.

The chain couples TRBV5-1 to TRBJ1-1; TRBD1 might be the D (5 bases). Trimming shortened V by 3 bases and J by 1 base, and 16 bases separated the two germline ends. Germline V gene sequence: CDR1 SGHRS, CDR2 YFSETQ. This CDR3 has 16 amino acids. The CDR3 nucleotides read TGCGCCAGCAGCTACAACCCGGGACTTTCGAACACTGAAGCTTTCTTT. The encoded protein is CASSYNPGLSNTEAFF.

The chain recombines TRBV6-2 or TRBV6-3 with TRBJ2-7, with TRBD2 identical over 11 bases. CDR1 MNHEY and CDR2 SVGEGT come from the germline V gene. This CDR3 comprises 16 residues. Trimming at V came to 4 bases and at J to 0 bases, leaving 5 bases not matched to a gene. The CDR3 here is CASSSPTSGASYEQYF. The CDR3 region has the DNA TGTGCCAGCAGTTCCCCGACTAGCGGGGCCTCCTACGAGCAGTACTTC.

This chain uses TRBV28 with TRBJ2-3; no clear D. This CDR3 comprises 18 residues. V was shortened by 5 bases and J by 1 base, with 22 bases between the two germline ends. Looked up from germline, CDR1 is MDHEN and CDR2 is SYDVKM. CDR3 in amino acids: CASSPSWGGQERTDTQYF. Here the CDR3 DNA reads TGTGCCAGCAGTCCCTCGTGGGGTGGGCAGGAACGCACAGATACGCAGTATTTT.

This clone showed up just a few times. This sequence joins TRBV3-1 (or the pseudogene TRBV3-2) and TRBJ2-2; unclear D gene. This CDR3 contains 15 residues. The germline V gene encodes CDR1 LGHDT and CDR2 YNNKEL (reference sequence). Trimming took 0 bases from V and 9 from J, leaving 14 bases between them. The CDR3 nucleotides are TGTGCCAGCAGCCAAGATGGTGGTCCGATTCGGGAGCTGTTTTTT. Its translation: CASSQDGGPIRELFF.

This clone was found a few times. This chain connects TRBV11-2 to TRBJ1-2, with TRBD1 matching over 8 bases. Per germline, CDR1 SGHAT and CDR2 FQNNGV. Losses at the gene ends were 5 bases for V and 4 bases for J; bases not matched to a gene: 9. This CDR3 is 15 amino acids long. The CDR3 here is CASSPAGGVIYGYTF. CDR3 DNA sequence: TGTGCCAGCAGCCCGGCAGGGGGCGTGATCTATGGCTACACCTTC.